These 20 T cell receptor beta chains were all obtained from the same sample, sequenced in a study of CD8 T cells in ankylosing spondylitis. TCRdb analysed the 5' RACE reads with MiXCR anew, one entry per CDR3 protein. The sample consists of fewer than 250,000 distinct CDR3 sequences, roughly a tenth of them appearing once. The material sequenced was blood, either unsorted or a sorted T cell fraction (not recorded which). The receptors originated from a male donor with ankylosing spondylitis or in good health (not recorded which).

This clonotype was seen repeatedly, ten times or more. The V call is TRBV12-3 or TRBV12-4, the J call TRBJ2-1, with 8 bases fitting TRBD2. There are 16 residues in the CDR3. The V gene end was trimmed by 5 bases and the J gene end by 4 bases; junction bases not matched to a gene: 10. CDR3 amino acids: CASSPSLSGGYNEQFF. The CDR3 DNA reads TGTGCCAGCAGTCCCTCCTTGAGCGGGGGTTACAATGAGCAGTTCTTC.

CDR3 DNA: TGTGCCACCCTGCACATTGGCGGGGAGACAGATACGCAGTATTTT. Translated: CATLHIGGETDTQYF. The chain links TRBV19 to TRBJ2-3, with D possibly matching TRBD2 (6 bases). The CDR3 spans 15 residues. Germline lookup yields CDR1 LNHDA and CDR2 SQIVND (reference sequence). Trimming left V 10 bases short and J 3 bases short, with 20 bases between.

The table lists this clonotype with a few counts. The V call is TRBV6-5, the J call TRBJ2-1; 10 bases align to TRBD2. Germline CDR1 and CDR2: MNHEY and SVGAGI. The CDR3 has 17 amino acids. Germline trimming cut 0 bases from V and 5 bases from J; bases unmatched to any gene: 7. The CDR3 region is CASSYSRTSGQNNEQFF. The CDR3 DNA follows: TGTGCCAGCAGTTACTCGAGGACTAGCGGACAAAACAATGAGCAGTTCTTC.

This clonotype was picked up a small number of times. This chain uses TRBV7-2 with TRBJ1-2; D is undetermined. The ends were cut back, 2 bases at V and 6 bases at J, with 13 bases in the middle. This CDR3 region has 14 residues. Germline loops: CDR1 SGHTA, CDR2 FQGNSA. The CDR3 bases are TGTGCCAGCAGCTTACGTCCCGGGAAGGATGGCTACACCTTC. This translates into CASSLRPGKDGYTF.

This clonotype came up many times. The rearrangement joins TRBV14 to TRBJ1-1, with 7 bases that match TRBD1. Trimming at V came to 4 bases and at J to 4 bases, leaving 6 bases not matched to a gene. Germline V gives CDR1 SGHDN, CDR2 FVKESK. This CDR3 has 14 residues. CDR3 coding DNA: TGTGCCAGCAGCCGTAGACAGGGTAGCACTGAAGCTTTCTTT. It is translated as CASSRRQGSTEAFF.

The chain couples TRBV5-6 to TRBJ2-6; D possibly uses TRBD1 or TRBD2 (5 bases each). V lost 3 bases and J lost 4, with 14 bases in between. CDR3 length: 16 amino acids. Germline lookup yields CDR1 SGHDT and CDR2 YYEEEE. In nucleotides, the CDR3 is TGTGCCAGCAGCTCATGGGGGTTCTCCGGGGCCAACGTCCTGACTTTC. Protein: CASSSWGFSGANVLTF.

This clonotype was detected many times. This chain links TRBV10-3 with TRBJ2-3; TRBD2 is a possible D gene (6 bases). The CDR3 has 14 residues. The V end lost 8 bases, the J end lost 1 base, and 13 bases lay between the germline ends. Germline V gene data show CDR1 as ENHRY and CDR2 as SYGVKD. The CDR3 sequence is CAIAASAGTDTQYF. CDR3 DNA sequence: TGTGCCATCGCCGCTAGCGCGGGCACAGATACGCAGTATTTT.

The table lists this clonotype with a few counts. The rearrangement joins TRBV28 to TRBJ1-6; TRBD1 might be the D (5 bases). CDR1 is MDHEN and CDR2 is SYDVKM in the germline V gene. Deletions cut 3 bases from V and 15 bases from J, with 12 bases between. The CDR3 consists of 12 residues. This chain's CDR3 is CASSFSGFDLHF. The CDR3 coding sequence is TGTGCCAGCAGTTTTTCAGGGTTCGACCTCCACTTT.

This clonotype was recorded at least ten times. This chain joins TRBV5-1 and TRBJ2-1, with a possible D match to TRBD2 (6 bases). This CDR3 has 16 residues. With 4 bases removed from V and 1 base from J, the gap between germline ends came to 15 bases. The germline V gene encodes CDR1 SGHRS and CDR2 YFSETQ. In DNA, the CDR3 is TGCGCCAGCAGCAGAGGGACCGCGGGGTCCTACAATGAGCAGTTCTTC. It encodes CASSRGTAGSYNEQFF. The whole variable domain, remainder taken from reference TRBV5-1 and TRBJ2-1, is KAGVTQTPRYLIKTRGQQVTLSCSPISGHRSVSWYQQTPGQGLQFLFEYFSETQRNKGNFPGRFSGRQFSNSRSEMNVSTLELGDSALYLCASSRGTAGSYNEQFFGPGTRLTVL.

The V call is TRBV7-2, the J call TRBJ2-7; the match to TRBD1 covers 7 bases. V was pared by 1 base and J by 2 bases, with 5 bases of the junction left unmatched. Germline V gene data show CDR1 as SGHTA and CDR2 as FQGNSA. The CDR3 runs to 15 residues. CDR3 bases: TGTGCCAGCAGCTTAGAGGCCCAGGGGGCCTACGAGCAGTACTTC. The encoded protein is CASSLEAQGAYEQYF.

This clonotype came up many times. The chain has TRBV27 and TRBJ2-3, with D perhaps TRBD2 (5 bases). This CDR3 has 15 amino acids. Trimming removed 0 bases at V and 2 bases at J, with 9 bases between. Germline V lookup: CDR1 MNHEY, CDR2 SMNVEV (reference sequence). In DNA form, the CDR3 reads TGTGCCAGCAGTTTATCGGGGAGCGTCACAGATACGCAGTATTTT. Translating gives CASSLSGSVTDTQYF.

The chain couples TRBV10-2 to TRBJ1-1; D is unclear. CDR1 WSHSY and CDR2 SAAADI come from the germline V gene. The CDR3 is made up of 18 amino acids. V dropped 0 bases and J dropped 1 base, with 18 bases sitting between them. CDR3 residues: CASSESYELFMGNTEAFF. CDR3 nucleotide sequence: TGCGCCAGCAGTGAGTCGTACGAGTTGTTTATGGGGAACACTGAAGCTTTCTTT.

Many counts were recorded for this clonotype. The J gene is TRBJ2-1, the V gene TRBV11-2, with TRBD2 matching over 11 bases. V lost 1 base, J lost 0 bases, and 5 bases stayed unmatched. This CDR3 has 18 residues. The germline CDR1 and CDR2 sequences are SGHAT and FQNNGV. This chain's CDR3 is CASSLVYSGGASYNEQFF. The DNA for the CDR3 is TGTGCCAGCAGCTTAGTTTATAGCGGGGGGGCCTCCTACAATGAGCAGTTCTTC.

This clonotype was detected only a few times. The CDR3 DNA reads as TGTGCCAGCAGCCCCGGACTAGTTGAGCAGTTCTTC. Protein sequence: CASSPGLVEQFF. The chain uses TRBV7-2 and TRBJ2-1; 7 positions match TRBD2. This CDR3 has 12 residues. The V and J ends lost 5 bases and 9 bases, in that order; junction bases with no gene match: 4. In germline, CDR1 is SGHTA, CDR2 FQGNSA.

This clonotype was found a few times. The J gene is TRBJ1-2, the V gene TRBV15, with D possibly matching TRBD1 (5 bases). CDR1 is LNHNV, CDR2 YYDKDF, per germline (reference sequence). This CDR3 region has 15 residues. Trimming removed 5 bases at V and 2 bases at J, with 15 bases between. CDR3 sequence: CATSSRRQSNYGYTF. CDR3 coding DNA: TGTGCCACCAGCTCCAGGAGACAGTCAAACTATGGCTACACCTTC. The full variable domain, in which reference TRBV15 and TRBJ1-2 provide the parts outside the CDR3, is DAMVIQNPRYQVTQFGKPVTLSCSQTLNHNVMYWYQQKSSQAPKLLFHYYDKDFNNEADTPDNFQSRRPNTSFCFLDIRSPGLGDTAMYLCATSSRRQSNYGYTFGSGTRLTVV.

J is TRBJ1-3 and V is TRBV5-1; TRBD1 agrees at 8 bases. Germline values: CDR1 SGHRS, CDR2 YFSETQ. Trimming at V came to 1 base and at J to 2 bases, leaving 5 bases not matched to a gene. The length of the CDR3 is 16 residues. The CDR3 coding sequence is TGCGCCAGCAGCTTGCACAGGGGGAAACCTGGAAACACCATATATTTT. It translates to CASSLHRGKPGNTIYF.

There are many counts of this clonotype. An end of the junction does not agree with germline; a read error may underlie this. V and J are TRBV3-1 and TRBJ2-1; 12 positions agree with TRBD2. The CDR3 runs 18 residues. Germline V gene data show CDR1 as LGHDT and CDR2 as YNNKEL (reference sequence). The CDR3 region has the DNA TGTGCCAGCAGACAAGATACCAAACTAGCGGGGGGCTGGGGTGAGCAGTTCTTC. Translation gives CASRQDTKLAGGWGEQFF.

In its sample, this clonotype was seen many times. CDR3 loop: CASSGDRRNQPQHF. Here the CDR3 DNA reads TGTGCCAGCAGTGGGGACAGGAGAAATCAGCCCCAGCATTTT. V usage is TRBV12-3 or TRBV12-4 and J usage is TRBJ1-5, with 8 bases aligning to TRBD1. The J segment lost 4 bases and the V segment lost 5 bases, leaving 4 bases of the junction unmatched. This CDR3 is 14 amino acids long.

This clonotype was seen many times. The CDR3 loop reads CATSEGPNEKLFF. The DNA of the CDR3 is TGTGCCACCAGTGAAGGACCTAATGAAAAACTGTTTTTT. J is TRBJ1-4 and V is TRBV24-1; D unclear. Trimming took off 4 bases at V and 3 bases at J, with 5 bases between the two ends. Germline lookup yields CDR1 KGHDR and CDR2 SFDVKD. This CDR3 has 13 amino acids.

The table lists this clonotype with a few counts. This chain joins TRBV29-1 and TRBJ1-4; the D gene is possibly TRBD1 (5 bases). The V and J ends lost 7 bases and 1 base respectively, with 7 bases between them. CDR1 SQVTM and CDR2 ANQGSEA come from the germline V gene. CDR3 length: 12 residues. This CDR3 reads CSAGRTNEKLFF. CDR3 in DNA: TGCAGCGCGGGGCGAACTAATGAAAAACTGTTTTTT.